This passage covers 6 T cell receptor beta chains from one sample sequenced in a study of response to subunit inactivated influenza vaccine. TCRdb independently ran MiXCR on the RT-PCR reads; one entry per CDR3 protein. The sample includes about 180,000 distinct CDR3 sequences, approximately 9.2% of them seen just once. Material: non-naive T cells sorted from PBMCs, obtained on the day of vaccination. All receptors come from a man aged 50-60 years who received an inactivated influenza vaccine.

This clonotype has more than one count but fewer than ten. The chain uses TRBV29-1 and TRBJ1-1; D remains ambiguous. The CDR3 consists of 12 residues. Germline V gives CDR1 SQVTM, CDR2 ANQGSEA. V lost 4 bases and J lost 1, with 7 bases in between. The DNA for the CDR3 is TGCAGCGTTGCCCGATCGAACACTGAAGCTTTCTTT. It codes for CSVARSNTEAFF.

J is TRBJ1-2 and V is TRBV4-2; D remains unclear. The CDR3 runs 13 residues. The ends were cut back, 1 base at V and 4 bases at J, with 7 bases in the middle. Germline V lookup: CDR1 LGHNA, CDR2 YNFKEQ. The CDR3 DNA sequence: TGTGCCAGCAGCCAAGCTCTGAGCTATGGCTACACCTTC. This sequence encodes CASSQALSYGYTF.

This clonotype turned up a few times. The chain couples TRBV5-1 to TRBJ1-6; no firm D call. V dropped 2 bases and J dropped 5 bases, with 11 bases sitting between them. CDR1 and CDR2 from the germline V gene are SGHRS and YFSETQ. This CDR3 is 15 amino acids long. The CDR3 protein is CASSLPAGNNSPLHF. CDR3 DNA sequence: TGCGCCAGCAGCTTACCGGCCGGCAATAATTCACCCCTCCACTTT.

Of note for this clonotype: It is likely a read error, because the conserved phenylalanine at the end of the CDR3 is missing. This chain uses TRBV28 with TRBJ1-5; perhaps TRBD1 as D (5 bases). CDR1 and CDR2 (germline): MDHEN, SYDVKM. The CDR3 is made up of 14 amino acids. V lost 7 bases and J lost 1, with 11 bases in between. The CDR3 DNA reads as TGTGCCAGCAACGGGGGATGGAGCAATCAGCCCCAGCATATT. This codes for CASNGGWSNQPQHI.

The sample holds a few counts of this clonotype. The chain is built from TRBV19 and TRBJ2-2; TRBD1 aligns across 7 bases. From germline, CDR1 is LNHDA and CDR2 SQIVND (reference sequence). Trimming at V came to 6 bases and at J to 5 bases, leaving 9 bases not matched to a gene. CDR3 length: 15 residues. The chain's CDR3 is CASSQDRVNTGELFF. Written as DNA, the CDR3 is TGTGCCAGTAGCCAAGACAGGGTTAATACCGGGGAGCTGTTTTTT.

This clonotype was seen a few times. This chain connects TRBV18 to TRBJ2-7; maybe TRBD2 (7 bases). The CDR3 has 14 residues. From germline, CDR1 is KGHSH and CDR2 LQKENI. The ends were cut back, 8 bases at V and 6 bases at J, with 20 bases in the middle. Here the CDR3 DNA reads TGTGCCAGCAAAGGGGGGGGGTCGGTCGGCGAGCAGTACTTC. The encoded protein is CASKGGGSVGEQYF.